The 8 T cell receptor beta chains presented below share a single source sample, sequenced in a study of shared clonotypes between healthy human individuals. The table came from immunoSEQ multiplex PCR; TCRdb's copy has only in-frame clones and leaves some out. The table has about 2.1 million clones, 90% to 95% seen once; the top ten hold about 1.6%. Naive CD8 cells lacked CD45RO, underwent positive selection for CCR7 and left out terminally differentiated effector memory CD45RA+ cells. The sequencing input was naive CD8+ T cells from PBMCs. The receptor source for this set is a man between 18 and 35 years old in good health. Some clones in this sample may be carry-over from other donors' samples.

This clone has only one observation. The J gene is TRBJ2-2, the V gene TRBV6-5; D remains ambiguous. The CDR3 has 15 residues. V was cut by 3 bases and J by 5 bases, with 13 bases left in between. CDR1 and CDR2 from the germline V gene are MNHEY and SVGAGI. The CDR3 spells CASSYRQALTGELFF. The CDR3 DNA reads as TGTGCCAGCAGTTATCGGCAGGCTCTGACCGGGGAGCTGTTTTTT.

The chain has TRBV5-6 and TRBJ1-5; D is uncertain. This CDR3 is 12 amino acids long. Germline assignment: CDR1 SGHDT and CDR2 YYEEEE. V was clipped by 3 bases and J by 5 bases, with 6 bases between them. As DNA, the CDR3 is TGTGCCAGCAGCTCATTCTATCAGCCCCAGCATTTT. Protein sequence: CASSSFYQPQHF.

This chain connects TRBV7-6 to TRBJ2-1; 9 nucleotides align to TRBD2. V gave up 5 bases and J gave up 7 bases; unmatched junction bases: 12. The CDR3 sequence is 16 residues long. In germline, CDR1 is SGHVS, CDR2 FNYEAQ. CDR3 sequence reads: CASSRPFGREGNEQFF. DNA for the CDR3: TGTGCCAGCAGCCGCCCCTTTGGGCGGGAGGGTAATGAGCAGTTCTTC.

The V gene is TRBV11-2, the J gene TRBJ2-1, with TRBD2 matching over 8 bases. CDR3 length: 15 residues. With 1 base clipped from V and 6 bases from J, the junction kept 5 bases outside the gene matches. Looked up from germline, CDR1 is SGHAT and CDR2 is FQNNGV. CDR3 DNA sequence: TGTGCCAGCAGCTTAGCCCGTCTAGCGGGCAATGAGCAGTTCTTC. Translating gives CASSLARLAGNEQFF.

The J gene is TRBJ1-4, the V gene TRBV9; D remains ambiguous. CDR3 size: 14 residues. Trimming stripped 3 bases from V and 6 bases from J, with 12 bases between. CDR1 is SGDLS, CDR2 YYNGEE, per germline. Here the CDR3 DNA reads TGTGCCAGCAGCGGTGTAGGACGGTATGAAAAACTGTTTTTT. Protein sequence: CASSGVGRYEKLFF.

This rearrangement joins TRBV7-6 to TRBJ2-5; D uncertain. The CDR3 contains 13 residues. V lost 6 bases and J lost 3, with 11 bases in between. Germline CDR1 is SGHVS and CDR2 is FNYEAQ. CDR3 nucleotide sequence: TGTGCCAGCAGTCCTATTTGGAAAGAGACCCAGTACTTC. This gives the protein CASSPIWKETQYF.

The chain has TRBV5-1 and TRBJ2-7; 8 bases map to TRBD2. This CDR3 is built from 15 residues. Germline values: CDR1 SGHRS, CDR2 YFSETQ. V was pared by 4 bases and J by 2 bases, with 8 bases of the junction left unmatched. The CDR3 nucleotides are TGCGCCAGCAGCCCGGAGCGGGAGCCCCCCTACGAGCAGTACTTC. It codes for CASSPEREPPYEQYF. Looking up the rest from reference TRBV5-1 and TRBJ2-7 gives the full variable domain: KAGVTQTPRYLIKTRGQQVTLSCSPISGHRSVSWYQQTPGQGLQFLFEYFSETQRNKGNFPGRFSGRQFSNSRSEMNVSTLELGDSALYLCASSPEREPPYEQYFGPGTRLTVT.

The genes are TRBV28 and TRBJ1-2; D may be TRBD1 (5 bases). The CDR3 is 18 residues long. Looked up from germline, CDR1 is MDHEN and CDR2 is SYDVKM. With 8 bases removed from V and 0 bases from J, the gap between germline ends came to 25 bases. The DNA of the CDR3 is TGTGCCAGCGGGACCCGATGGGCAGGGAGGGGTGCTAACTATGGCTACACCTTC. Its translation is CASGTRWAGRGANYGYTF.